The clone carrying this T cell receptor beta chain was observed at least ten times. Its matching antigen is unknown. This CDR3 comprises 15 residues. Per germline, CDR1 SEHNR and CDR2 FQNEAQ (reference sequence). With 0 bases clipped from V and 14 bases from J, the junction kept 14 bases outside the gene matches. A single record per CDR3 protein comes from TCRdb applying MiXCR to the reads. The sample has about 890,000 distinct CDR3 sequences; under 40% are singletons. This record comes from a study of T cell repertoires in cytomegalovirus infection. Study summary: HLA-B-restricted CMV epitopes that are well studied were used alongside recently identified HLA-C-restricted ones. Based on public TCR beta signatures, there were indications of CMV infection and of a matching HLA type.

Study-level findings and limits: HLA-C-restricted, CMV-specific TCR beta clonotypes were dominant ex vivo. People with CMV and the relevant HLA were identified by cumulative public TCR beta family frequency.

The material sequenced was cultured CD8+ T cells from PBMCs, taken from culture after CMV antigen stimulation. The chain joins TRBV7-9 to TRBJ2-5, with 8 bases lining up with TRBD1. The TCR comes from a human donor in good health (CMV status not recorded). Some clones in this sample may be carry-over from other donors' samples. The CDR3 region is CASSLARDRHYPSYF. CDR3 nucleotides: TGTGCCAGCAGCTTAGCCAGGGACAGGCACTACCCTTCTTACTTC.